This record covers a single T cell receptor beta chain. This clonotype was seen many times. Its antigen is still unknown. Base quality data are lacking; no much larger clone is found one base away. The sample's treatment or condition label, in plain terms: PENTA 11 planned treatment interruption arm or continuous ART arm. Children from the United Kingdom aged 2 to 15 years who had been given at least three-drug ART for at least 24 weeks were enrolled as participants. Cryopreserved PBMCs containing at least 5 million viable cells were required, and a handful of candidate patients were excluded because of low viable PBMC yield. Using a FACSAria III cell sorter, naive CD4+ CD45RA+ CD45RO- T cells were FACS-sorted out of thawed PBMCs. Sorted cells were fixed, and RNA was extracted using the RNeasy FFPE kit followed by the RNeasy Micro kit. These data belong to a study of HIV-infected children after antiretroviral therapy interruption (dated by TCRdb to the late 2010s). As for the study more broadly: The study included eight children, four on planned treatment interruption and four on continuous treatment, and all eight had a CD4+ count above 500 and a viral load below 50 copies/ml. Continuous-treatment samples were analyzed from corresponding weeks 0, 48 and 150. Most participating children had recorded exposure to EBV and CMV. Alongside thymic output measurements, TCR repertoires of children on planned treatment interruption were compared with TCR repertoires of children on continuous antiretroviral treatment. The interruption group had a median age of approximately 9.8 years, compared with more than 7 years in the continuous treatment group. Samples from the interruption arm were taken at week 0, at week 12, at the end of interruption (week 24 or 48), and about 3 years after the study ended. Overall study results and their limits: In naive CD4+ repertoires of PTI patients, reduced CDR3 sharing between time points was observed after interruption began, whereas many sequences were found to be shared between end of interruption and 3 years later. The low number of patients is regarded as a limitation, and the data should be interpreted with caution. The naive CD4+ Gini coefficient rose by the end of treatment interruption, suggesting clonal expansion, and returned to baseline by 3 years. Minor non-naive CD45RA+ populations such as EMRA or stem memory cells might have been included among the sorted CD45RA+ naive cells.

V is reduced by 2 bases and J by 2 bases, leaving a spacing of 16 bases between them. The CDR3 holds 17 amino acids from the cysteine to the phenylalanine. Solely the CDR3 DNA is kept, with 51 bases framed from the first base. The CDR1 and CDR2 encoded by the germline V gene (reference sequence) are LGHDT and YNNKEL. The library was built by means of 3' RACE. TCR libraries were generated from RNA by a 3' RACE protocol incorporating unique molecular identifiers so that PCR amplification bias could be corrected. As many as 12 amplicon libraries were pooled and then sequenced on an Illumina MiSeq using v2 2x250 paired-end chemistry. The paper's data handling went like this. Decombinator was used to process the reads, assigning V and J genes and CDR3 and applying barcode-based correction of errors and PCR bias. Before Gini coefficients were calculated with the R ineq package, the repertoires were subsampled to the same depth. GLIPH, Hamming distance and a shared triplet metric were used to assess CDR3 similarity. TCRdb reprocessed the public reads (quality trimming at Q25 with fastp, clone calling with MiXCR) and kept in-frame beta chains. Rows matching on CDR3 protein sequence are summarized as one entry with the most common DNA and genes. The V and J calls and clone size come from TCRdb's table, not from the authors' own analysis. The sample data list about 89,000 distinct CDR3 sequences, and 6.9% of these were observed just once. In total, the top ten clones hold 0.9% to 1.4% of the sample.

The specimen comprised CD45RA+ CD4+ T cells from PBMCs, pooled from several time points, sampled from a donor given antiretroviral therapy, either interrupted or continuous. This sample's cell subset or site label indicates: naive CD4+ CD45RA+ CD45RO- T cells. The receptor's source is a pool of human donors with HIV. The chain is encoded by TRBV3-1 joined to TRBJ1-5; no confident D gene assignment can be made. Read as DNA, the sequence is TGTGCCAGCAGCCAACGCCCCTTGCATGGTGGCAATCAGCCCCAGCATTTT. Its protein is CASSQRPLHGGNQPQHF.